This T cell receptor (beta chain) came from a study of cytomegalovirus exposure and HLA in healthy donors. V shed 10 bases, J shed 2 bases, and the junction held 5 bases outside the gene matches. Germline V gives CDR1 MNHEY, CDR2 SVGAGI. The CDR3 contains 13 residues. Produced via immunoSEQ multiplex PCR; TCRdb's table is partial and in-frame only. The table lists about 330,000 clones, about nine tenths of them singletons. General observations from the study: Reported results showed that the classifier diagnosed cytomegalovirus status with high specificity and sensitivity.

On this clone itself: Antigen: not known.

This rearrangement joins TRBV6-5 to TRBJ2-3; 8 bases align to TRBD2. The TCR comes from a young woman in good health and CMV-seronegative. The sequencing input was PBMCs. CDR3 sequence (DNA): TGTGCCACCTTAGCGGGGCCCACAGATACGCAGTATTTT. Its protein is CATLAGPTDTQYF.